This paragraph covers one TCR beta chain sequence. Its antigen is not known. Per germline, CDR1 MNHEY and CDR2 SVGAGI. The CDR3 runs to 14 residues. V was shortened by 2 bases and J by 5 bases, with 11 bases between the two germline ends. Treatment in this sample: roughly 10-day PBMC culture with coronavirus spike peptide pools or control peptides (ViraFEST assay). After expanding antigen-specific T cells with peptide pools, ViraFEST sequenced their TCRs. Spanning March to December 2020, the positive PCR dates came before US Alpha, Beta and Delta variants. These data originate in a study of vaccination and CD4 T cells after COVID-19. Overall study: Each person enrolled got two BNT162b2 or mRNA-1273 vaccine doses.

The Oncomine TCR Beta short-read assay generated sequence data from the DNA of cultured CD4+ T cells. Scientists extracted genomic DNA from CD4+ T cells grown in culture. Using its own MiXCR run on the PCR reads, TCRdb lists one record per CDR3 protein. Here the sample spans more than 15,000 distinct CDR3 sequences, 43% being singletons. The sample in question was CD4+ T cells from blood, cultured in vitro, obtained before SARS-CoV-2 vaccination. This receptor was obtained from a human donor who had recovered from COVID-19. This chain joins TRBV6-5 and TRBJ2-3; D is ambiguous. CDR3 in DNA: TGTGCCAGCAGTTACCGCGGCTCGAGAGATACGCAGTATTTT. It codes for CASSYRGSRDTQYF.